A single sample is the source of the 2 T cell receptor beta chains below, sequenced in a study of T cell repertoires in cytomegalovirus infection. Using its own MiXCR run on the reads, TCRdb lists one record per CDR3 protein. In the table there are about 260,000 distinct CDR3 sequences, around 9% of which are singletons. Sequenced: PBMCs. These receptors were collected from a human donor in good health (CMV status not recorded). Some clones in this sample may be carry-over from other donors' samples.

This clonotype was seen repeatedly, ten times or more. This chain uses TRBV12-3 or TRBV12-4 with TRBJ2-1; D perhaps matches TRBD2 (6 bases). The V end lost 3 bases, the J end lost 2 bases, and 17 bases lay between the germline ends. The CDR3 runs 17 residues. CDR3 coding DNA: TGTGCCAGCAGTTTGCGTCTTGGGGGGATTACCTACAATGAGCAGTTCTTC. Its protein product is CASSLRLGGITYNEQFF.

The sample holds many counts of this clonotype. This chain links TRBV7-2 with TRBJ2-1; 11 positions agree with TRBD2. This CDR3 comprises 15 residues. The germline V gene has CDR1 SGHTA and CDR2 FQGNSA. The V gene end was trimmed by 5 bases and the J gene end by 8 bases; junction bases not matched to a gene: 8. The CDR3 nucleotides are TGTGCCAGCAGCCCTACTAGCGGGAGTATCTATGAGCAGTTCTTC. Its protein is CASSPTSGSIYEQFF.